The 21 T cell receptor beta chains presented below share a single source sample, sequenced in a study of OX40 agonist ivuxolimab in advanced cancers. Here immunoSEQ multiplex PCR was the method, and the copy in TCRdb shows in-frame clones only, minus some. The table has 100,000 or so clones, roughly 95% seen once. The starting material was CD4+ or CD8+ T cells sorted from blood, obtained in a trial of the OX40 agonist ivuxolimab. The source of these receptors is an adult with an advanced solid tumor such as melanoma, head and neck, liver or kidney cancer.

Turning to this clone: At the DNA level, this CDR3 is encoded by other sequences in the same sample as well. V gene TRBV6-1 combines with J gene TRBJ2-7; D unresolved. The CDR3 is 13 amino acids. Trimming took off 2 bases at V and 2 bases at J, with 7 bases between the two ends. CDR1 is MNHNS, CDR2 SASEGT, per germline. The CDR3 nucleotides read TGTGCCAGCAGTGAACCCGGCACCTACGAGCAGTACTTC. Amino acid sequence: CASSEPGTYEQYF.

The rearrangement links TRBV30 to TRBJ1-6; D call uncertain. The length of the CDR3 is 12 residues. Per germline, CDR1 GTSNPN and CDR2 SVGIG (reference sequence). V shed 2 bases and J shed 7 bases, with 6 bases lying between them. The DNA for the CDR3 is TGTGCCTGGAGTCTGGTGAATTCACCCCTCCACTTT. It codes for CAWSLVNSPLHF.

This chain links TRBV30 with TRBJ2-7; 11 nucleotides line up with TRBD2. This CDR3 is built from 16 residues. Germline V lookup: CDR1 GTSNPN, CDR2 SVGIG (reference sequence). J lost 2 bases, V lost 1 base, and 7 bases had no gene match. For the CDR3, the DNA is TGTGCCTGGAGTGGGACTAGCGGGCGAATTGCCTACGAGCAGTACTTC. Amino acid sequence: CAWSGTSGRIAYEQYF.

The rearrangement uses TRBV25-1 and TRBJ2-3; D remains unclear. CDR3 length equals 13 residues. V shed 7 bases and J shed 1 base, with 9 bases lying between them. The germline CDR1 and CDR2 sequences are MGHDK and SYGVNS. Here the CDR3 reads CASTVAGTDTQYF. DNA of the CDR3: TGTGCCAGCACCGTCGCCGGCACAGATACGCAGTATTTT.

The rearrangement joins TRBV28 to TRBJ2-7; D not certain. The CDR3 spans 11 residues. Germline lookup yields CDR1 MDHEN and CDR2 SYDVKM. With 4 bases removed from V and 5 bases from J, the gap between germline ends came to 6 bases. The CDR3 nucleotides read TGTGCCAGCAGTTCCTATCACGAGCAGTACTTC. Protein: CASSSYHEQYF. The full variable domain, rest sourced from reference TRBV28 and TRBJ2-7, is DVKVTQSSRYLVKRTGEKVFLECVQDMDHENMFWYRQDPGLGLRLIYFSYDVKMKEKGDIPEGYSVSREKKERFSLILESASTNQTSMYLCASSSYHEQYFGPGTRLTVT.

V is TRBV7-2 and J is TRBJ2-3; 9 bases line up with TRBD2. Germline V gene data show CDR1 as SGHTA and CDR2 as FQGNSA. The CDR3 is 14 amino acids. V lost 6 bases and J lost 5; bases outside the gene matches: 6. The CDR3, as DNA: TGTGCCAGCAGGGGCTTAGCGGGGGTAGATACGCAGTATTTT. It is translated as CASRGLAGVDTQYF. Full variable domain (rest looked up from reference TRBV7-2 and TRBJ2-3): GAGVSQSPSNKVTEKGKDVELRCDPISGHTALYWYRQSLGQGLEFLIYFQGNSAPDKSGLPSDRFSAERTGGSVSTLTIQRTQQEDSAVYLCASRGLAGVDTQYFGPGTRLTVL.

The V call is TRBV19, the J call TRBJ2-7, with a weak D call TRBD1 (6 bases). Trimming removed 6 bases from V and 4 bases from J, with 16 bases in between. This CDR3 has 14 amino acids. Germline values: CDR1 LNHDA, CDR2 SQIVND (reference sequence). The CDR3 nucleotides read TGTGCCAGTAGAGGCCAGGGGCCACCTTACGAGCAGTACTTC. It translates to CASRGQGPPYEQYF.

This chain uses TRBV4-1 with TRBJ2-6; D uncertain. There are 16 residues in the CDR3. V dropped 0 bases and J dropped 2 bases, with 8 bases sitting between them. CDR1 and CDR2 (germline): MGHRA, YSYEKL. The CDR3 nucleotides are TGCGCCAGCAGCCAAGATCAGTCGGCTGGGGCCAACGTCCTGACTTTC. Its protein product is CASSQDQSAGANVLTF.

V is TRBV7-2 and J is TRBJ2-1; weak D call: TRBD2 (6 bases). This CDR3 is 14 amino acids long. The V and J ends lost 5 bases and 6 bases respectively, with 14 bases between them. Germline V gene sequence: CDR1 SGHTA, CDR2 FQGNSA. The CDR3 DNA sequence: TGTGCCAGCAGCGATCGGGACTTCATCAATGAGCAGTTCTTC. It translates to CASSDRDFINEQFF.

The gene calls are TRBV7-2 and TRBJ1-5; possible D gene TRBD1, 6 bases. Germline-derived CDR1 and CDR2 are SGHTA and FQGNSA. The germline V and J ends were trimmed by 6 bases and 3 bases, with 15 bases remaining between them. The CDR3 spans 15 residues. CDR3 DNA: TGTGCCAGCAGTTTTACAGGGCCTCTCAATCAGCCCCAGCATTTT. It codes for CASSFTGPLNQPQHF.

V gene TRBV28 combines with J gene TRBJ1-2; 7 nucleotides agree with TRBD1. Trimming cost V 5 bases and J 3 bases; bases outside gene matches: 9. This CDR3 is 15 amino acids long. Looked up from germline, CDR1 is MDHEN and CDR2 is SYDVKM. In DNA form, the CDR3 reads TGTGCCAGCAGTACCGGACAGGCGAAGCACTATGGCTACACCTTC. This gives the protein CASSTGQAKHYGYTF.

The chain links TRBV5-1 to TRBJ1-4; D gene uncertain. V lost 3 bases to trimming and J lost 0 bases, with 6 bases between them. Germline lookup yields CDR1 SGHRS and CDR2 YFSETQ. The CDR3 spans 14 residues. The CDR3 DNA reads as TGCGCCAGCAGCTCCCAAGCAACTAATGAAAAACTGTTTTTT. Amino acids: CASSSQATNEKLFF.

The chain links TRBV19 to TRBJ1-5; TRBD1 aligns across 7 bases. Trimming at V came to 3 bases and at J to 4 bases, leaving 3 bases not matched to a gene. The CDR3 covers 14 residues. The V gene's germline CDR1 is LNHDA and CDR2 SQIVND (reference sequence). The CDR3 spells CASSMGTVNQPQHF. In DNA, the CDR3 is TGTGCCAGTAGTATGGGGACAGTAAATCAGCCCCAGCATTTT.

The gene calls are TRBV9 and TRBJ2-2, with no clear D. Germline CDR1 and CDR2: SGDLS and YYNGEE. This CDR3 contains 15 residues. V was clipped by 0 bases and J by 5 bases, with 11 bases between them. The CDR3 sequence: CASSVEPRTTGELFF. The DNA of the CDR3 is TGTGCCAGCAGCGTAGAGCCACGAACAACCGGGGAGCTGTTTTTT.

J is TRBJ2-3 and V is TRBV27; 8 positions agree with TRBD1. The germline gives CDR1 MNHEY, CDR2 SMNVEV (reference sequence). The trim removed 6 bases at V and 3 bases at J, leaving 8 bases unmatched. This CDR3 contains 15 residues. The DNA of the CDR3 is TGTGCCAGCAGCCATTCGGACAGGGCGACAGATACGCAGTATTTT. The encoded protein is CASSHSDRATDTQYF.

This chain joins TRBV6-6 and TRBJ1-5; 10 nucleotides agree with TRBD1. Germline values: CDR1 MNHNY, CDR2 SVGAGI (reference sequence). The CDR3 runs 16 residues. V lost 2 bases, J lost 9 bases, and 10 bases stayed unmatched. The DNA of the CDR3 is TGTGCCAGCAGTTACGGGGGACAGGGGTCGGGTTGGCCCCAGCATTTT. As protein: CASSYGGQGSGWPQHF.

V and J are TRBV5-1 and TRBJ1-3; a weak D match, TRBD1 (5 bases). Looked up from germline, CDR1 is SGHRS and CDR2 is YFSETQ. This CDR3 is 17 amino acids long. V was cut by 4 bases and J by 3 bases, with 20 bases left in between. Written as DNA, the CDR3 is TGCGCCAGCAGCGCGGGGGATTGGGGCGCGAGTGGAAACACCATATATTTT. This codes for CASSAGDWGASGNTIYF.

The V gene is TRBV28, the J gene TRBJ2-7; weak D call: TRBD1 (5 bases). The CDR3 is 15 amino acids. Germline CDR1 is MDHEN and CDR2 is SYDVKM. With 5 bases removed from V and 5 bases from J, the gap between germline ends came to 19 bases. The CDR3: CASSPIFLTGNEQYF. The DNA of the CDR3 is TGTGCCAGCAGTCCGATCTTCCTTACAGGTAACGAGCAGTACTTC.

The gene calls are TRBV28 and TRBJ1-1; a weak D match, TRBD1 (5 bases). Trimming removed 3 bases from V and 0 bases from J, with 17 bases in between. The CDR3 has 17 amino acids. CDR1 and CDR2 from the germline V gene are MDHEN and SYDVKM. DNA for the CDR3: TGTGCCAGCAGTTTTTCTTCAGGGTTTAGTTTGAACACTGAAGCTTTCTTT. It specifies CASSFSSGFSLNTEAFF.

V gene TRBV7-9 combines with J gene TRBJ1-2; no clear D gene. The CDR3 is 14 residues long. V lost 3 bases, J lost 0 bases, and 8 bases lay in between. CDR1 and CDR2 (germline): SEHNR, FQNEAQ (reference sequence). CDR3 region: CASSFDATNYGYTF. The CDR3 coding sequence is TGTGCCAGCAGCTTTGATGCAACTAACTATGGCTACACCTTC.

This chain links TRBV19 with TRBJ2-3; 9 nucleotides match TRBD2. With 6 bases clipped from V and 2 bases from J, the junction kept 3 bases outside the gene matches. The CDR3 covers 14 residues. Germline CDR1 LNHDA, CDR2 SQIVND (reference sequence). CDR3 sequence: CASRREGNTDTQYF. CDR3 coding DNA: TGTGCCAGTAGGCGGGAGGGAAACACAGATACGCAGTATTTT.